The 11 T cell receptor beta chains given below trace back to one sample, sequenced in a study of blood T cell repertoires in COVID-19 (dated by TCRdb to between 2020 and 2021). Library preparation was by the immunoSEQ multiplex PCR assay. TCRdb took over this immuneACCESS table, retaining in-frame rearrangements with V and J assigned. Such tables are incomplete; in checked studies, under half of the missing clones stem from an unresolved V gene, and the remainder is unexplained. Counted in this sample were about 300,000 clones; 90% to 95% of them appeared once. The ten largest clonotypes hold around 2% of the sample. Sequencing used peripheral blood. The receptor source for this set is a woman in her 30s with COVID-19, enrolled during active disease.

The chain employs TRBV27 and TRBJ1-2, with 9 positions matching TRBD1. Germline CDR1 and CDR2: MNHEY and SMNVEV (reference sequence). Germline trimming cut 6 bases from V and 4 bases from J; bases unmatched to any gene: 9. CDR3 size: 15 residues. The CDR3 nucleotides are TGTGCCAGCAGGTACAACAGGGGGCAAGGCTATGGCTACACCTTC. This gives the protein CASRYNRGQGYGYTF.

The table lists this clone with a few counts. The gene calls are TRBV30 and TRBJ1-5; no firm D call. This CDR3 has 15 amino acids. CDR1 is GTSNPN and CDR2 is SVGIG in the germline V gene (reference sequence). Trimming removed 1 base at V and 3 bases at J, with 13 bases between. CDR3 loop: CAWSALDIPNQPQHF. CDR3 DNA sequence: TGTGCCTGGAGTGCACTCGACATTCCCAATCAGCCCCAGCATTTT.

This chain connects TRBV6-4 to TRBJ2-5; no clear D gene. The germline V and J ends were trimmed by 8 bases and 0 bases, with 13 bases remaining between them. CDR1 is MRHNA, CDR2 SNTAGT, per germline. CDR3 length equals 14 residues. The CDR3: CASYEGQDQETQYF. The CDR3 DNA reads as TGTGCCAGCTATGAAGGCCAGGACCAAGAGACCCAGTACTTC.

This chain joins TRBV19 and TRBJ2-2; TRBD2 is a possible D gene (6 bases). V was trimmed by 3 bases and J by 0 bases, leaving 11 bases between them. Germline V gives CDR1 LNHDA, CDR2 SQIVND (reference sequence). The CDR3 covers 16 residues. CDR3 loop: CASSIGGNANTGELFF. The CDR3 nucleotides are TGTGCCAGTAGTATCGGCGGGAACGCGAACACCGGGGAGCTGTTTTTT.

This chain joins TRBV5-1 and TRBJ2-2; 8 nucleotides align to TRBD1. The CDR3 sequence is 16 residues long. Germline loops: CDR1 SGHRS, CDR2 YFSETQ. Unmatched junction bases numbered 7, after V lost 0 bases and J lost 6 bases. The DNA for the CDR3 is TGCGCCAGCAGCTTGGGATGGACAGGGATCCCCGGGGAGCTGTTTTTT. Translating it yields CASSLGWTGIPGELFF.

This chain connects TRBV30 to TRBJ2-1; D call uncertain. Trimming removed 0 bases from V and 14 bases from J, with 11 bases in between. The CDR3 is 11 residues long. Germline loops: CDR1 GTSNPN, CDR2 SVGIG (reference sequence). The chain's CDR3 is CAWSVLNAEFF. As DNA, the CDR3 is TGTGCCTGGAGTGTACTCAATGCGGAGTTCTTC.

The chain combines TRBV5-1 with TRBJ2-2; 11 positions agree with TRBD1. The germline V gene encodes CDR1 SGHRS and CDR2 YFSETQ. The CDR3 sequence is 17 residues long. With V trimmed by 3 bases and J by 2 bases, 6 bases remained unmatched. The CDR3 nucleotides are TGCGCCAGCAGCTCTTGGCGGACAGGGGGCAACACCGGGGAGCTGTTTTTT. This encodes CASSSWRTGGNTGELFF.

The chain has TRBV19 and TRBJ2-5; a possible D gene is TRBD2 (6 bases). The CDR3 runs 15 residues. Trimming shortened V by 5 bases and J by 1 base, and 14 bases separated the two germline ends. Looked up from germline, CDR1 is LNHDA and CDR2 is SQIVND (reference sequence). For the CDR3, the DNA is TGTGCCAGTAGTCCTTTTGCGGGGCTCCAAGAGACCCAGTACTTC. Translated, it gives CASSPFAGLQETQYF. Combining the CDR3 with reference TRBV19 and TRBJ2-5 gives the whole variable domain DGGITQSPKYLFRKEGQNVTLSCEQNLNHDAMYWYRQDPGQGLRLIYYSQIVNDFQKGDIAEGYSVSREKKESFPLTVTSAQKNPTAFYLCASSPFAGLQETQYFGPGTRLLVL.

The rearrangement links TRBV19 to TRBJ1-1; tentatively, D is TRBD1 (5 bases). V gave up 1 base and J gave up 9 bases, with 12 bases separating them. The length of the CDR3 is 13 residues. The germline gives CDR1 LNHDA, CDR2 SQIVND (reference sequence). CDR3 DNA: TGTGCCAGTAGTATAGGCGGACGGGGGAAAGCTTTCTTT. It codes for CASSIGGRGKAFF.

The gene calls are TRBV27 and TRBJ1-1, with D maybe TRBD1 (5 bases). This CDR3 comprises 13 residues. In germline, CDR1 is MNHEY, CDR2 SMNVEV (reference sequence). V lost 6 bases to trimming and J lost 3 bases, with 11 bases between them. CDR3 DNA: TGTGCCAGCAGCCCTCCGGGGGACACTGAAGCTTTCTTT. Protein: CASSPPGDTEAFF.

This clone appeared a few times. The chain joins TRBV6-4 to TRBJ1-1; D ambiguous. The CDR3 has 13 amino acids. V lost 0 bases to trimming and J lost 2 bases, with 4 bases between them. Germline-derived CDR1 and CDR2 are MRHNA and SNTAGT. The DNA for the CDR3 is TGTGCCAGCAGTGACTCGACAAACACTGAAGCTTTCTTT. This gives the protein CASSDSTNTEAFF.